Presented here are 25 T cell receptor beta chains from one specimen sequenced in a study of T cell responses to AZD1222 COVID-19 vaccine (dated by TCRdb to about 2021). The time point label here, explained by the study, means: about 28 days (+/-7) after the second vaccine dose. Interpreted using the paper, the treatment or condition label stands for: meningococcal conjugate vaccine given as trial control. Library creation used the immunoSEQ multiplex PCR assay. TCRdb's version of the immuneACCESS table is confined to in-frame rearrangements and falls short of the full clone set. An unresolved V gene accounts for under half of the shortfall where checked; the remainder is of unknown origin. The sample includes 150,000 or so clones, with approximately 90% observed a single time. The ten largest clones add up to 4.3% of the sample. The source material was peripheral blood, sampled 28 days after the second dose of the MenACWY control vaccine. Source of these receptors: an adult who received the MenACWY meningococcal vaccine as a control.

The chain recombines TRBV19 with TRBJ1-2; D remains unclear. Looked up from germline, CDR1 is LNHDA and CDR2 is SQIVND (reference sequence). The CDR3 sequence is 13 residues long. V was clipped by 6 bases and J by 3 bases, with 11 bases between them. The CDR3 region has the DNA TGTGCCAGTAGCCTGAACAGCGACTATGGCTACACCTTC. Translated, it gives CASSLNSDYGYTF.

The chain carries TRBV18 and TRBJ2-3; maybe TRBD2 (5 bases). CDR3 length: 14 residues. Germline V lookup: CDR1 KGHSH, CDR2 LQKENI. With 5 bases removed from V and 2 bases from J, the gap between germline ends came to 11 bases. The CDR3, as DNA: TGTGCCAGCTCATCAAAGCGGAACACAGATACGCAGTATTTT. It translates to CASSSKRNTDTQYF. Drawing the rest from reference TRBV18 and TRBJ2-3, the complete variable domain is NAGVMQNPRHLVRRRGQEARLRCSPMKGHSHVYWYRQLPEEGLKFMVYLQKENIIDESGMPKERFSAEFPKEGPSILRIQQVVRGDSAAYFCASSSKRNTDTQYFGPGTRLTVL.

This chain links TRBV28 with TRBJ2-7; no firm D call. The germline gives CDR1 MDHEN, CDR2 SYDVKM. Trimming cost V 3 bases and J 5 bases, with 11 bases left between them. CDR3 length equals 13 residues. CDR3 nucleotides: TGTGCCAGCAGTTTCCCTAGTACGGACGAGCAGTACTTC. It codes for CASSFPSTDEQYF.

The chain carries TRBV6-5 and TRBJ2-2; D remains unclear. Trimming cost V 1 base and J 0 bases, with 9 bases left between them. The CDR3 runs to 16 residues. Germline V CDR1 and CDR2: MNHEY, SVGAGI. As DNA, the CDR3 is TGTGCCAGCAGTTACTTGACTGCCACGAACACCGGGGAGCTGTTTTTT. It is translated as CASSYLTATNTGELFF.

This clone has just one count. CDR3 region: CASTLAGGIAGDTQYF. CDR3 bases: TGCGCCAGCACCCTAGCGGGGGGAATAGCGGGGGATACGCAGTATTTT. V and J are TRBV5-1 and TRBJ2-3, with 11 nucleotides matching TRBD2. The CDR3 spans 16 residues. Unmatched junction bases numbered 12, after V lost 6 bases and J lost 6 bases. The V gene's germline CDR1 is SGHRS and CDR2 YFSETQ.

The V gene is TRBV9, the J gene TRBJ2-7; D possibly corresponds to TRBD2 (5 bases). The germline CDR1 and CDR2 sequences are SGDLS and YYNGEE. CDR3 length: 14 amino acids. With 0 bases removed from V and 0 bases from J, the gap between germline ends came to 7 bases. The CDR3 nucleotides are TGTGCCAGCAGCGTAGTAGGGAGCTCCTACGAGCAGTACTTC. It encodes CASSVVGSSYEQYF.

The V call is TRBV4-3, the J call TRBJ2-7, with TRBD2 matching 13 bases. The CDR3 loop spans 15 amino acids. Germline loops: CDR1 LGHNA, CDR2 YSLEER. The ends lost 4 bases at V and 4 bases at J; junction bases unmatched: 4. The CDR3 sequence is CASSLGTSGIYEQYF. DNA of the CDR3: TGCGCCAGCAGCCTCGGGACTAGCGGGATATACGAGCAGTACTTC.

This rearrangement joins TRBV19 to TRBJ1-2; 7 nucleotides line up with TRBD1. Trimming cost V 11 bases and J 5 bases; bases outside gene matches: 14. Germline loops: CDR1 LNHDA, CDR2 SQIVND (reference sequence). This CDR3 region has 14 residues. This chain's CDR3 is CAASKGASVYGYTF. As DNA, the CDR3 is TGTGCCGCCTCGAAGGGGGCCTCGGTATATGGCTACACCTTC.

This clone turned up a few times. The chain employs TRBV7-2 and TRBJ1-2; TRBD1 might be the D (5 bases). Trimming removed 4 bases from V and 3 bases from J, with 21 bases in between. CDR1 is SGHTA, CDR2 FQGNSA, per germline. CDR3 length equals 17 residues. For the CDR3, the DNA is TGTGCCAGCAGCTCCTTTCTATCCACAGGTACGGACTATGGCTACACCTTC. It codes for CASSSFLSTGTDYGYTF.

The V gene is TRBV7-6, the J gene TRBJ2-1; TRBD2 matches 9 bases. The CDR3 runs to 16 residues. Trimming removed 6 bases from V and 5 bases from J; junction bases left unmatched: 11. Germline V gives CDR1 SGHVS, CDR2 FNYEAQ. The CDR3 DNA follows: TGTGCCAGCAGTCTAACGACTAGCGGCAAACACAATGAGCAGTTCTTC. Translation gives CASSLTTSGKHNEQFF.

The V call is TRBV10-3, the J call TRBJ2-3; 10 positions agree with TRBD2. The CDR3 sequence is 18 residues long. Per the germline V gene, CDR1 is ENHRY and CDR2 is SYGVKD. The ends lost 6 bases at V and 4 bases at J; junction bases unmatched: 16. In DNA, the CDR3 is TGTGCCATCAGAGGGACAGGTGGGCATGGACTAGCGGCAGATACGCAGTATTTT. Its protein product is CAIRGTGGHGLAADTQYF.

V and J are TRBV14 and TRBJ2-3, with D possibly matching TRBD1 (6 bases). The CDR3 has 17 residues. Trimming removed 0 bases at V and 1 base at J, with 14 bases between. The germline CDR1 and CDR2 sequences are SGHDN and FVKESK. CDR3 bases: TGTGCCAGCAGCCAAGAACGAGGGGGTGACGGCACAGATACGCAGTATTTT. It is translated as CASSQERGGDGTDTQYF.

V and J are TRBV19 and TRBJ1-2; no clear D gene. Germline V gives CDR1 LNHDA, CDR2 SQIVND (reference sequence). This CDR3 comprises 14 residues. Deletions cut 8 bases from V and 0 bases from J, with 13 bases between. CDR3 bases: TGTGCCAGTCAAAGCGAGATTTCTAACTATGGCTACACCTTC. Amino acids: CASQSEISNYGYTF. The full variable domain, its missing parts supplied by reference TRBV19 and TRBJ1-2, is DGGITQSPKYLFRKEGQNVTLSCEQNLNHDAMYWYRQDPGQGLRLIYYSQIVNDFQKGDIAEGYSVSREKKESFPLTVTSAQKNPTAFYLCASQSEISNYGYTFGSGTRLTVV.

V is TRBV9 and J is TRBJ1-5; D ambiguous. The CDR3 contains 15 residues. Germline V CDR1 and CDR2: SGDLS, YYNGEE. V was clipped by 0 bases and J by 5 bases, with 12 bases between them. The CDR3 spells CASSVGGSEDQPQHF. CDR3 DNA: TGTGCCAGCAGCGTAGGGGGATCGGAAGATCAGCCCCAGCATTTT.

This sequence joins TRBV19 and TRBJ2-5, with TRBD2 identical over 8 bases. Germline CDR1 and CDR2: LNHDA and SQIVND (reference sequence). The V gene end was trimmed by 4 bases and the J gene end by 5 bases; junction bases not matched to a gene: 12. The CDR3 is made up of 16 amino acids. The DNA for the CDR3 is TGTGCCAGTAGTAAGTGGAGCGGGAGAGGGGAGGAGACCCAGTACTTC. Translating it yields CASSKWSGRGEETQYF.

This clone was seen a single time. The V and J genes are TRBV5-6 and TRBJ2-7, with D unclear. The germline gives CDR1 SGHDT, CDR2 YYEEEE. The V end was cut by 0 bases, the J end by 0 bases, with 10 bases between. The CDR3 spans 15 residues. The CDR3 protein is CASSLEVEGSYEQYF. The DNA for the CDR3 is TGTGCCAGCAGCTTGGAGGTGGAAGGCTCCTACGAGCAGTACTTC.

This clone appeared once. This rearrangement joins TRBV10-3 to TRBJ1-1; D is possibly TRBD1 (6 bases). CDR3 length: 12 amino acids. Deletions cut 8 bases from V and 6 bases from J, with 13 bases between. In germline, CDR1 is ENHRY, CDR2 SYGVKD. CDR3 bases: TGTGCCATCCGGCGGGACACGGCTGAAGCTTTCTTT. Protein sequence: CAIRRDTAEAFF.

V gene TRBV28 combines with J gene TRBJ2-1; D may be TRBD2 (6 bases). CDR1 is MDHEN, CDR2 SYDVKM, per germline. Between the trimmed V and J ends, which lost 9 bases and 0 bases, there was a span of 12 bases. This CDR3 is built from 14 residues. For the CDR3, the DNA is TGTGCCAGTGTAGCGGTGAGCTCCTACAATGAGCAGTTCTTC. This sequence encodes CASVAVSSYNEQFF.

This clone was seen just once. This rearrangement joins TRBV30 to TRBJ2-1, with D maybe TRBD2 (6 bases). V was pared by 2 bases and J by 7 bases, with 21 bases between. The germline gives CDR1 GTSNPN, CDR2 SVGIG (reference sequence). The CDR3 runs 16 residues. The CDR3 DNA reads TGTGCCTGGAGTCACCTTTTAGCCGGGGAGGTAAATGAGCAGTTCTTC. It yields the protein CAWSHLLAGEVNEQFF.

The chain has TRBV19 and TRBJ2-7; D might be TRBD1 (5 bases). V lost 5 bases and J 4 bases, leaving 15 bases between the germline ends. Germline V gene lookup returns CDR1 LNHDA and CDR2 SQIVND (reference sequence). The CDR3 length is 14 residues. CDR3 residues: CASSSQGTLYEQYF. CDR3 DNA: TGTGCCAGTAGTTCCCAGGGAACACTATACGAGCAGTACTTC.

This clone has a handful of counts. This sequence joins TRBV24-1 and TRBJ2-1; 7 bases agree with TRBD1. The CDR3 spans 14 residues. Germline V gene sequence: CDR1 KGHDR, CDR2 SFDVKD. Trimming at V came to 0 bases and at J to 12 bases, leaving 7 bases not matched to a gene. CDR3 sequence: CATSDLRDSPRQFF. DNA for the CDR3: TGTGCCACCAGTGATTTGCGGGACAGCCCGCGGCAGTTCTTC.

The chain couples TRBV28 to TRBJ2-5; possibly TRBD2 for D (7 bases). This CDR3 comprises 17 residues. Looked up from germline, CDR1 is MDHEN and CDR2 is SYDVKM. V was pared by 3 bases and J by 5 bases, with 22 bases between. CDR3 coding DNA: TGTGCCAGCAGTTTCGTCCGGGGGGCAGGTGGCGTGGAGACCCAGTACTTC. This sequence encodes CASSFVRGAGGVETQYF.

The chain employs TRBV6-5 and TRBJ1-1; D remains unclear. Germline loops: CDR1 MNHEY, CDR2 SVGAGI. There are 15 residues in the CDR3. The ends were cut back, 1 base at V and 4 bases at J, with 13 bases in the middle. This chain's CDR3 is CASSYFPSEGTEAFF. The CDR3, as DNA: TGTGCCAGCAGTTACTTCCCATCGGAGGGCACTGAAGCTTTCTTT.

The chain joins TRBV6-5 to TRBJ2-1; D possibly corresponds to TRBD2 (6 bases). This CDR3 has 14 amino acids. Trimming shortened V by 0 bases and J by 15 bases, and 18 bases separated the two germline ends. CDR1 and CDR2 (germline): MNHEY, SVGAGI. CDR3 loop: CASSYSIGGADLFF. DNA for the CDR3: TGTGCCAGCAGTTACTCAATCGGCGGGGCGGACCTGTTCTTC.

The chain is built from TRBV6-5 and TRBJ1-2; the D gene is possibly TRBD1 (5 bases). Germline CDR1 is MNHEY and CDR2 is SVGAGI. Trimming took 6 bases from V and 7 from J, leaving 21 bases between them. The CDR3 spans 15 residues. The CDR3 sequence: CASRDTSSWGSGYTF. The DNA for the CDR3 is TGTGCCAGCAGGGACACTTCCTCATGGGGTAGTGGCTACACCTTC.